This record looks at one T cell receptor beta chain sequence and its context. The data were obtained in a study of blood T cell repertoires in COVID-19. Germline trimming cut 4 bases from V and 2 bases from J; bases unmatched to any gene: 6. This CDR3 region has 16 residues. Per germline, CDR1 LNHDA and CDR2 SQIVND (reference sequence). The table came from immunoSEQ multiplex PCR; TCRdb's copy has only in-frame clones and leaves some out. The sample shows about 270,000 clones, around nine tenths of them seen only once. The sequence derives from a woman aged 60 to 75 who had recovered from COVID-19. Sequenced sample: peripheral blood. This chain uses TRBV19 with TRBJ1-5, with 9 bases aligning to TRBD1. Here the CDR3 reads CASSTQTGGGNQPQHF. Here the CDR3 DNA reads TGTGCCAGTAGTACCCAGACAGGGGGGGGCAATCAGCCCCAGCATTTT.